The 21 T cell receptor beta chains reported below all come from one sample, sequenced in a study of Graves' ophthalmopathy and Graves' hyperthyroidism. Transcripts of RNA were the source for amplifying TCR beta CDR3 regions. Scientists carried out first-round RT-PCR using HTBI primers and then a second-round multiplex PCR. TCRdb re-analysed the multiplex PCR reads in MiXCR, keeping a single row per CDR3 protein. The sample includes around 590,000 distinct CDR3 sequences, about two fifths of them seen just once. The sample taken for sequencing was peripheral blood or thyroid tissue (not recorded which). The receptors stem from an adult man with Graves' hyperthyroidism.

This clonotype was observed many times. The CDR3 sequence is CASSYGDTSGELFF. The CDR3, as DNA: TGTGCCAGCAGTTACGGGGACACCTCCGGGGAGCTGTTTTTT. V is TRBV6-5 and J is TRBJ2-2; TRBD1 might be the D (6 bases). Trimming removed 2 bases at V and 6 bases at J, with 10 bases between. CDR3 length equals 14 residues. Germline V gene lookup returns CDR1 MNHEY and CDR2 SVGAGI.

Only a few counts were recorded for this clonotype. The V gene is TRBV4-1, the J gene TRBJ2-7; no reliable D call. The CDR3 is 15 amino acids. The germline V gene has CDR1 MGHRA and CDR2 YSYEKL. Trimming left V 0 bases short and J 2 bases short, with 11 bases between. The CDR3 nucleotides read TGCGCCAGCAGCCAAGATGACCTGGGAACCTACGAGCAGTACTTC. Translating gives CASSQDDLGTYEQYF.

This clonotype was observed many times. The CDR3 region is CASSLGQALSTGELFF. The DNA for the CDR3 is TGTGCCAGCAGCTTGGGACAGGCCCTCTCCACCGGGGAGCTGTTTTTT. The chain employs TRBV7-2 and TRBJ2-2, with 8 bases identical to TRBD1. The CDR3 is made up of 16 amino acids. With 3 bases clipped from V and 4 bases from J, the junction kept 7 bases outside the gene matches. Germline loops: CDR1 SGHTA, CDR2 FQGNSA.

This clonotype showed up many times. The chain couples TRBV29-1 to TRBJ1-2; 7 nucleotides match TRBD1. The CDR3 loop spans 12 amino acids. Germline V gene lookup returns CDR1 SQVTM and CDR2 ANQGSEA. After removal of 5 bases from V and 4 bases from J, the junction contained 4 bases not matched to a gene. The CDR3 loop reads CSVRGGAYGYTF. The CDR3, as DNA: TGCAGCGTTCGAGGGGGCGCCTATGGCTACACCTTC.

The chain combines TRBV6-5 with TRBJ2-3; 8 bases map to TRBD1. The CDR3 spans 14 residues. The germline V gene has CDR1 MNHEY and CDR2 SVGAGI. V shed 2 bases and J 3 bases; nucleotides not matched to a gene: 1. The chain's CDR3 is CASSYDRGTDTQYF. CDR3 nucleotides: TGTGCCAGCAGTTACGACAGGGGTACAGATACGCAGTATTTT.

This clonotype was seen ten or more times. This sequence joins TRBV12-3 or TRBV12-4 and TRBJ2-2, with 10 positions matching TRBD2. CDR3 size: 16 residues. V lost 5 bases and J lost 2; bases outside the gene matches: 5. The CDR3 protein is CASSALAGINTGELFF. DNA of the CDR3: TGTGCCAGCAGTGCACTAGCGGGGATTAACACCGGGGAGCTGTTTTTT.

A few counts support this clonotype. The chain links TRBV28 to TRBJ2-7, with D possibly matching TRBD1 (6 bases). CDR1 and CDR2 from the germline V gene are MDHEN and SYDVKM. The CDR3 has 14 residues. The V end lost 8 bases, the J end lost 5 bases, and 19 bases lay between the germline ends. The chain's CDR3 is CASLMQGHGDEQYF. Here the CDR3 DNA reads TGTGCCAGCCTCATGCAGGGGCATGGGGACGAGCAGTACTTC.

The genes are TRBV2 and TRBJ1-4; 9 bases are a match to TRBD1. The CDR3 spans 15 residues. The V segment lost 5 bases and the J segment 8 bases; nucleotides outside the gene matches: 9. The V gene's germline CDR1 is SNHLY and CDR2 FYNNEI. CDR3 bases: TGTGCCAGCAGTCCGGGACAGGGCGTGAGGGAAAAACTGTTTTTT. Translation gives CASSPGQGVREKLFF.

The chain has TRBV14 and TRBJ2-7; possible D gene TRBD1, 5 bases. The germline V gene has CDR1 SGHDN and CDR2 FVKESK. The CDR3 runs to 12 residues. Trimming pared 4 bases from V and 7 bases from J, leaving 11 bases between. The CDR3 DNA is TGTGCCAGCAGCCTACAGGACAATGAGCAGTACTTC. Amino acid sequence: CASSLQDNEQYF.

This clonotype was found many times. The rearrangement links TRBV12-3 or TRBV12-4 to TRBJ1-2, with D perhaps matching TRBD1 (5 bases). This CDR3 region has 13 residues. Trimming left V 0 bases short and J 6 bases short, with 8 bases between. CDR3: CASSLAQGNGYTF. The CDR3 bases are TGTGCCAGCAGTTTAGCCCAGGGTAATGGCTACACCTTC.

The CDR3, as DNA: TGTGCCAGCAGTTACGCGGTGCCCCCCTACGAGCAGTACTTC. Amino acids: CASSYAVPPYEQYF. This chain uses TRBV6-5 with TRBJ2-7; D unclear. The CDR3 is made up of 14 amino acids. CDR1 is MNHEY, CDR2 SVGAGI, per germline. Between the trimmed V and J ends, which lost 2 bases and 2 bases, there was a span of 10 bases.

Many counts were recorded for this clonotype. The chain carries TRBV5-1 and TRBJ1-1; TRBD1 matches at 8 bases. The germline V gene encodes CDR1 SGHRS and CDR2 YFSETQ. V gave up 1 base and J gave up 7 bases; unmatched junction bases: 9. CDR3 length: 15 residues. This chain's CDR3 is CASSLRQGALFEAFF. The CDR3 nucleotides read TGCGCCAGCAGCTTGAGGCAGGGGGCGCTTTTTGAAGCTTTCTTT.

J is TRBJ2-2 and V is TRBV19, with a possible D match to TRBD2 (6 bases). Trimming shortened V by 6 bases and J by 8 bases, and 22 bases separated the two germline ends. The CDR3 is made up of 16 amino acids. In germline, CDR1 is LNHDA, CDR2 SQIVND (reference sequence). CDR3 sequence: CASSYFWTGGKGELFF. DNA for the CDR3: TGTGCCAGTAGCTATTTTTGGACTGGCGGGAAAGGGGAGCTGTTTTTT.

The chain is built from TRBV2 and TRBJ1-5, with D uncertain. The CDR3 has 10 residues. V was clipped by 10 bases and J by 5 bases, with 6 bases between them. CDR1 and CDR2 (germline): SNHLY, FYNNEI. The DNA for the CDR3 is TGTGCCACCGTCGATCAGCCCCAGCATTTT. Its translation: CATVDQPQHF.

The J gene is TRBJ2-5, the V gene TRBV2; TRBD1 matches 7 bases. J gave up 1 base and V 3 bases, and 2 bases lay outside the gene matches. Per germline, CDR1 SNHLY and CDR2 FYNNEI. The length of the CDR3 is 14 residues. The CDR3 sequence is CASSDRGIQETQYF. In nucleotides, the CDR3 is TGTGCCAGCAGTGACAGGGGGATCCAAGAGACCCAGTACTTC.

V usage is TRBV10-2 and J usage is TRBJ2-7; TRBD2 matches 8 bases. The DNA end is more similar to TRBJ2-1, so the J call may be wrong. Per germline, CDR1 WSHSY and CDR2 SAAADI. This CDR3 has 14 residues. CDR3 sequence: CASSPAGDYNEQFF. The CDR3 DNA sequence: TGCGCCAGCAGTCCAGCGGGGGACTACAATGAGCAGTTCTTC.

This clonotype appeared many times. The chain employs TRBV12-3 or TRBV12-4 and TRBJ1-4; 7 bases match TRBD1. J lost 5 bases, V lost 5 bases, and 8 bases had no gene match. This CDR3 has 15 amino acids. The CDR3 loop is CASSRTGTANEKLFF. In DNA form, the CDR3 reads TGTGCCAGCAGTCGTACCGGGACAGCCAATGAAAAACTGTTTTTT.

About this clonotype itself: A read error is possible here, since a much larger clone lies one base away. J is TRBJ1-2 and V is TRBV6-5, with a weak D call TRBD1 (5 bases). The V gene lost 2 bases and the J gene lost 0 bases, with 16 bases spanning the gap. The V gene's germline CDR1 is MNHEY and CDR2 SVGAGI. This CDR3 has 17 residues. The CDR3 nucleotides read TGTGCCAGCAGTTACCCGATGGGGGACTCTTCTAACTATGGCTACACCTTC. This translates into CASSYPMGDSSNYGYTF.

A word on this clonotype: A much larger clone differs by one base, so this may be a read error. This chain links TRBV19 with TRBJ2-7; the D gene is possibly TRBD1 (6 bases). V shed 6 bases and J shed 5 bases, with 20 bases lying between them. The CDR3 spans 15 residues. Germline CDR1 and CDR2: LNHDA and SQIVND (reference sequence). This CDR3 reads CASSRRPGADHEQYF. For the CDR3, the DNA is TGTGCCAGTAGCCGACGGCCAGGGGCAGATCACGAGCAGTACTTC.

The J gene is TRBJ2-1, the V gene TRBV20-1; the match to TRBD1 covers 8 bases. Germline lookup yields CDR1 DFQATT and CDR2 SNEGSKA (reference sequence). V lost 1 base, J lost 8 bases, and 4 bases stayed unmatched. CDR3 length: 13 amino acids. CDR3 protein: CSARGTGLDEQFF. CDR3 sequence (DNA): TGCAGTGCTAGAGGGACAGGGCTCGATGAGCAGTTCTTC.

This clonotype was seen ten or more times. The chain couples TRBV9 to TRBJ1-1, with 7 nucleotides matching TRBD1. Germline CDR1 SGDLS, CDR2 YYNGEE. Trimming at V came to 6 bases and at J to 1 base, leaving 9 bases not matched to a gene. CDR3 length equals 15 residues. The CDR3 coding sequence is TGTGCCAGCAACCGACAGGGACGGGCGAACACTGAAGCTTTCTTT. It specifies CASNRQGRANTEAFF. Supplemented by reference TRBV9 and TRBJ1-1, the full variable domain reads DSGVTQTPKHLITATGQRVTLRCSPRSGDLSVYWYQQSLDQGLQFLIQYYNGEERAKGNILERFSAQQFPDLHSELNLSSLELGDSALYFCASNRQGRANTEAFFGQGTRLTVV.